These 26 T cell receptor beta chains share one sample of origin, sequenced in a study of beta chain features in type 1 diabetes. Every isolated RNA sample was fully reverse transcribed, so sequencing captured expressed TCRB transcripts. Measured with immunoSEQ multiplex PCR; TCRdb has only the in-frame clones, and not every one. Altogether 860,000 or so clones are present, 15% to 20% being singletons, with the ten largest covering 0.023%. Sequencing was performed on naive CD4+ T cells from blood. The source is a young woman in good health.

The CDR3 DNA reads as TGTGCCAGCACCCCGGGGCAATGGGACACAGATACGCAGTATTTT. Protein sequence: CASTPGQWDTDTQYF. This rearrangement joins TRBV2 to TRBJ2-3; D is possibly TRBD1 or TRBD2 (5 bases each). Trimming pared 7 bases from V and 2 bases from J, leaving 16 bases between. Germline CDR1 and CDR2: SNHLY and FYNNEI. The CDR3 runs to 15 residues.

The chain links TRBV10-3 to TRBJ2-2, with D unresolved. V was shortened by 6 bases and J by 0 bases, with 8 bases between the two germline ends. The CDR3 sequence is 14 residues long. Germline V lookup: CDR1 ENHRY, CDR2 SYGVKD. The CDR3 loop reads CAISAVANTGELFF. The CDR3 DNA reads TGTGCCATCAGCGCTGTGGCGAACACCGGGGAGCTGTTTTTT.

The chain has TRBV7-2 and TRBJ1-6; D gene ambiguous. V was trimmed by 2 bases and J by 8 bases, leaving 13 bases between them. The CDR3 spans 15 residues. Germline loops: CDR1 SGHTA, CDR2 FQGNSA. DNA for the CDR3: TGTGCCAGCAGCTTACATCGGGTTTCGGATTCACCCCTCCACTTT. Translating it yields CASSLHRVSDSPLHF.

The genes are TRBV7-2 and TRBJ1-5; D uncertain. Trimming cost V 3 bases and J 0 bases, with 9 bases left between them. Germline values: CDR1 SGHTA, CDR2 FQGNSA. The CDR3 length is 15 residues. The CDR3, as DNA: TGTGCCAGCAGCTTGGACGGGTATAGCAATCAGCCCCAGCATTTT. Its translation is CASSLDGYSNQPQHF.

Only a few counts were recorded for this clone. The V gene is TRBV19, the J gene TRBJ2-5; TRBD1 matches 7 bases. CDR1 LNHDA and CDR2 SQIVND come from the germline V gene (reference sequence). V lost 3 bases to trimming and J lost 5 bases; unmatched junction nucleotides: 6. The CDR3 sequence is 14 residues long. In DNA form, the CDR3 reads TGTGCCAGTAGTATTACAGGGGTAGGGGAGACCCAGTACTTC. As protein: CASSITGVGETQYF.

The chain uses TRBV7-8 and TRBJ2-1; no clear D. V shed 1 base and J shed 2 bases, with 9 bases lying between them. CDR3 length: 15 residues. The germline V gene has CDR1 SGHVS and CDR2 FQNEAQ. CDR3 coding DNA: TGTGCCAGCAGCTTAGTTCGGTTACCCTACAATGAGCAGTTCTTC. It encodes CASSLVRLPYNEQFF.

The sample holds a few counts of this clone. V gene TRBV11-1 combines with J gene TRBJ2-1; tentative D call: TRBD1 (6 bases). V lost 7 bases and J lost 0, with 19 bases in between. Germline V CDR1 and CDR2: SGHAT, FQDESV (reference sequence). CDR3 length equals 17 residues. The CDR3 spells CASTGIQGSSSYNEQFF. The CDR3 DNA follows: TGTGCCAGCACCGGGATCCAGGGGTCGAGCTCCTACAATGAGCAGTTCTTC.

This clone was counted between two and nine times. The CDR3 sequence is CASSLEGRDYNEQFF. For the CDR3, the DNA is TGTGCCAGCAGCTTAGAGGGGCGGGATTACAATGAGCAGTTCTTC. The chain uses TRBV11-2 and TRBJ2-1, with D tentatively TRBD2 (6 bases). Germline CDR1 reads SGHAT; CDR2 reads FQNNGV. The CDR3 is 15 amino acids. V gave up 0 bases and J gave up 4 bases, with 10 bases separating them.

The V call is TRBV7-2, the J call TRBJ2-3; D not certain. Deletions cut 5 bases from V and 0 bases from J, with 15 bases between. Germline CDR1 and CDR2: SGHTA and FQGNSA. The CDR3 is 16 amino acids. In DNA, the CDR3 is TGTGCCAGCAGCCTCTCCGGGCAGATTAGCACAGATACGCAGTATTTT. Amino acid sequence: CASSLSGQISTDTQYF.

This clone has only a few counts. This rearrangement joins TRBV18 to TRBJ2-5, with 11 bases identical to TRBD1. The V gene's germline CDR1 is KGHSH and CDR2 LQKENI. The CDR3 consists of 16 residues. Unmatched junction bases numbered 8, after V lost 4 bases and J lost 4 bases. The CDR3 bases are TGTGCCAGCTCACGGACCGGACAGGGGGCAAGAGAGACCCAGTACTTC. This codes for CASSRTGQGARETQYF.

This clone was detected a few times. V and J are TRBV2 and TRBJ2-2; D ambiguous. Trimming pared 2 bases from V and 6 bases from J, leaving 10 bases between. The germline CDR1 and CDR2 sequences are SNHLY and FYNNEI. The CDR3 covers 14 residues. The CDR3: CASSERWRPGELFF. The CDR3 DNA reads as TGTGCCAGCAGTGAACGTTGGCGTCCCGGGGAGCTGTTTTTT.

The chain employs TRBV6-1 and TRBJ2-5; D might be TRBD1 (6 bases). The CDR3 is made up of 13 amino acids. With 8 bases removed from V and 1 base from J, the gap between germline ends came to 11 bases. CDR1 and CDR2 from the germline V gene are MNHNS and SASEGT. The CDR3 reads CASGGHRQETQYF. CDR3 DNA: TGTGCCAGCGGGGGCCACCGCCAAGAGACCCAGTACTTC.

There are a few counts of this clone. The chain uses TRBV6-5 and TRBJ2-7; 7 nucleotides line up with TRBD1. The CDR3 totals 15 residues. Germline V CDR1 and CDR2: MNHEY, SVGAGI. Trimming cost V 2 bases and J 7 bases; bases outside gene matches: 11. As DNA, the CDR3 is TGTGCCAGCAGTTACAAGGGACAGCCACCTGGGGAGCAGTACTTC. Protein sequence: CASSYKGQPPGEQYF.

J is TRBJ1-2 and V is TRBV4-3, with no clear D. Germline V lookup: CDR1 LGHNA, CDR2 YSLEER. V lost 1 base to trimming and J lost 5 bases, with 14 bases between them. CDR3 size: 15 residues. Written as DNA, the CDR3 is TGCGCCAGCAGCCAAGCTTTGGGTCGACGATATGGCTACACCTTC. Translation: CASSQALGRRYGYTF.

The chain carries TRBV12-5 and TRBJ2-2; 8 bases fit TRBD1. CDR1 and CDR2 from the germline V gene are LGHNT and FRNRAP. Losses at the gene ends were 1 base for V and 1 base for J; bases not matched to a gene: 2. The length of the CDR3 is 16 residues. The chain's CDR3 is CASGLAGTGNTGELFF. As DNA, the CDR3 is TGTGCTAGTGGTTTGGCGGGGACAGGGAACACCGGGGAGCTGTTTTTT.

This chain uses TRBV7-9 with TRBJ1-4, with 9 positions matching TRBD1. Germline V lookup: CDR1 SEHNR, CDR2 FQNEAQ (reference sequence). The CDR3 loop spans 16 amino acids. The V gene end was trimmed by 5 bases and the J gene end by 7 bases; junction bases not matched to a gene: 11. The CDR3: CASSGFDRGLSEKLFF. The CDR3, as DNA: TGTGCCAGCAGCGGATTTGACAGGGGGTTGAGTGAAAAACTGTTTTTT.

V and J are TRBV28 and TRBJ1-1; no reliable D call. This CDR3 spans 15 amino acids. Per germline, CDR1 MDHEN and CDR2 SYDVKM. V was clipped by 0 bases and J by 4 bases, with 12 bases between them. CDR3 nucleotides: TGTGCCAGCAGTTTATGGTCGGCGGGCAGCACTGAAGCTTTCTTT. Translating gives CASSLWSAGSTEAFF.

With respect to this clone: Other nucleotide sequences in the sample specify the same CDR3. The J gene is TRBJ2-7, the V gene TRBV5-1, with TRBD2 matching 12 bases. Germline loops: CDR1 SGHRS, CDR2 YFSETQ. This CDR3 region has 14 residues. V gave up 2 bases and J gave up 4 bases; unmatched junction bases: 1. The CDR3 loop is CASSFGTSGYEQYF. CDR3 sequence (DNA): TGCGCCAGCAGCTTCGGGACTAGCGGGTACGAGCAGTACTTC.

This clone has only a few counts. The junction does not match germline at one end; this may be a read error. The genes are TRBV6-1 and TRBJ2-1; 9 positions match TRBD1. CDR1 is MNHNS, CDR2 SASEGT, per germline. The CDR3 contains 15 residues. As DNA, the CDR3 is TGTGCCATCAGTACGGGACAGGGCTCCTACAATGAGCAGTTCTTC. Its protein is CAISTGQGSYNEQFF.

This clone was observed a handful of times. This chain joins TRBV19 and TRBJ1-5, with a tentative D call TRBD1 (5 bases). CDR3 length: 13 amino acids. Germline CDR1 LNHDA, CDR2 SQIVND (reference sequence). V lost 9 bases and J 0 bases, leaving 9 bases between the germline ends. DNA of the CDR3: TGTGCCAGCACAGGATATAGCAATCAGCCCCAGCATTTT. Its translation is CASTGYSNQPQHF.

This chain uses TRBV19 with TRBJ2-1, with 14 positions matching TRBD2. The CDR3 runs to 15 residues. Germline CDR1 and CDR2: LNHDA and SQIVND (reference sequence). With 4 bases clipped from V and 8 bases from J, the junction kept 4 bases outside the gene matches. The CDR3 sequence is CASSRGTSGSYEQFF. The CDR3 DNA reads TGTGCCAGTAGTAGAGGGACTAGCGGGAGCTATGAGCAGTTCTTC.

In its sample, this clone was seen a few times. The J gene is TRBJ2-7, the V gene TRBV19; no reliable D call. The CDR3 totals 13 residues. CDR1 is LNHDA and CDR2 is SQIVND in the germline V gene (reference sequence). Trimming left V 3 bases short and J 6 bases short, with 12 bases between. For the CDR3, the DNA is TGTGCCAGTAGTATCGATAGACGCGGCGAGCAGTACTTC. Its protein is CASSIDRRGEQYF.

The V and J genes are TRBV6-5 and TRBJ2-7, with 10 nucleotides matching TRBD1. This CDR3 is built from 15 residues. The germline V gene has CDR1 MNHEY and CDR2 SVGAGI. The V segment lost 6 bases and the J segment 3 bases; nucleotides outside the gene matches: 8. The CDR3: CASSITGTGVYEQYF. The CDR3 DNA is TGTGCCAGCAGCATAACCGGGACAGGGGTCTACGAGCAGTACTTC.

The DNA for the CDR3 is TGTGCCATCCGGCGGACTAGCGGATCCACCGGGGAGCTGTTTTTT. Encoded protein: CAIRRTSGSTGELFF. The chain carries TRBV10-3 and TRBJ2-2, with 10 nucleotides matching TRBD2. Germline V gene sequence: CDR1 ENHRY, CDR2 SYGVKD. The CDR3 is 15 amino acids. V lost 8 bases, J lost 4 bases, and 7 bases stayed unmatched.

CDR3 nucleotide sequence: TGTGCCAGCGGCGGCTCCGAGACTGGGTTGGAGCAGTACTTC. This codes for CASGGSETGLEQYF. The rearrangement uses TRBV6-1 and TRBJ2-7; D gene unclear. This CDR3 is built from 14 residues. The V gene lost 8 bases and the J gene lost 7 bases, with 21 bases spanning the gap. CDR1 and CDR2 (germline): MNHNS, SASEGT.

The sample holds a few counts of this clone. The rearrangement uses TRBV4-3 and TRBJ2-5, with 7 positions matching TRBD1. The CDR3 totals 17 residues. After removal of 0 bases from V and 5 bases from J, the junction contained 12 bases not matched to a gene. Germline CDR1 and CDR2: LGHNA and YSLEER. The CDR3 DNA follows: TGCGCCAGCAGCCAAGATAGGGGGCGGGCTAGCTCGGAGACCCAGTACTTC. Residues: CASSQDRGRASSETQYF.